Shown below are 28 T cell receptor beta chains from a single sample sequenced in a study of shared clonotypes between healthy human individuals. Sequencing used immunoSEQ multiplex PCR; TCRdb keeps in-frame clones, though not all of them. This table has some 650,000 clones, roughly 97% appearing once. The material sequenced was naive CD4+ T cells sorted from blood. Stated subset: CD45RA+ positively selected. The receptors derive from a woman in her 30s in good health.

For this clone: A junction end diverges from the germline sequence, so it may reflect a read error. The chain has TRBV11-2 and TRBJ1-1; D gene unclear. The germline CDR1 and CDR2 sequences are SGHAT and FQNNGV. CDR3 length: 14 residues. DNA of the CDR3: TGTACCAGCAGCTTAACCGGGTCGAGCGCTGAAGCTTTCTTT. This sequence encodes CTSSLTGSSAEAFF.

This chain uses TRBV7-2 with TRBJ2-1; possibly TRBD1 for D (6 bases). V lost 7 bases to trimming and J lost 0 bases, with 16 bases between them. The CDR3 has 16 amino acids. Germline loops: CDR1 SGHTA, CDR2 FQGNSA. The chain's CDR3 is CASTKARQASYNEQFF. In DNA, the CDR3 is TGTGCCAGCACCAAAGCCAGACAGGCCTCCTACAATGAGCAGTTCTTC. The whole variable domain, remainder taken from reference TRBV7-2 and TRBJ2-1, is GAGVSQSPSNKVTEKGKDVELRCDPISGHTALYWYRQSLGQGLEFLIYFQGNSAPDKSGLPSDRFSAERTGGSVSTLTIQRTQQEDSAVYLCASTKARQASYNEQFFGPGTRLTVL.

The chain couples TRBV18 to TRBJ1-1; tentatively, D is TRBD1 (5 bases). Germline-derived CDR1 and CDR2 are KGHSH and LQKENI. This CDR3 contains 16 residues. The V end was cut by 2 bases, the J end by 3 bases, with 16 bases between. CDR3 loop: CASSPYRSGRDTEAFF. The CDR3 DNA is TGTGCCAGCTCACCATATCGTTCAGGCAGGGACACTGAAGCTTTCTTT.

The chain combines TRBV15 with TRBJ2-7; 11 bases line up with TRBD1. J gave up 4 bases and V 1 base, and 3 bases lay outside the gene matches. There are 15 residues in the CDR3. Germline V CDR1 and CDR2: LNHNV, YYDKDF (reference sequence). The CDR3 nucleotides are TGTGCCACCAGCAGAGTGGGGACAGGGGGATACGAGCAGTACTTC. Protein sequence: CATSRVGTGGYEQYF.

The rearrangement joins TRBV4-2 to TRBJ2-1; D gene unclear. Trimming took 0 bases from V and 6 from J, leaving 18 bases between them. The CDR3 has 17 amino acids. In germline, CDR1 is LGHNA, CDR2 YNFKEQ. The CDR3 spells CASSQDWGSLPSNEQFF. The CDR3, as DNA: TGTGCCAGCAGCCAAGATTGGGGAAGTCTCCCCTCCAATGAGCAGTTCTTC.

The CDR3 DNA is TGTGCCAGCTCACCAGATGGGCAAGAGACCCAGTACTTC. This encodes CASSPDGQETQYF. The gene calls are TRBV18 and TRBJ2-5, with D uncertain. V lost 2 bases and J 2 bases, leaving 6 bases between the germline ends. Germline loops: CDR1 KGHSH, CDR2 LQKENI. CDR3 size: 13 residues.

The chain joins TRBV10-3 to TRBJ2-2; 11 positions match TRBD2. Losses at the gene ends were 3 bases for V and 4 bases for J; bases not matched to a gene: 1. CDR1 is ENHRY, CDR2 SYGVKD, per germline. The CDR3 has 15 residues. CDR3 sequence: CAISDSGRATGELFF. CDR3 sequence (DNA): TGTGCCATCAGTGATAGCGGGAGGGCCACCGGGGAGCTGTTTTTT.

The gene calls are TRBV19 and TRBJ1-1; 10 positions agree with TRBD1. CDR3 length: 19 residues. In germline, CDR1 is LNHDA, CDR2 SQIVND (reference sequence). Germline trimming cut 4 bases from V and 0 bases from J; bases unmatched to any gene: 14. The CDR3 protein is CASSTIQTTGGNMNTEAFF. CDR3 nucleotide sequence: TGTGCCAGTAGTACCATACAAACGACAGGGGGCAATATGAACACTGAAGCTTTCTTT.

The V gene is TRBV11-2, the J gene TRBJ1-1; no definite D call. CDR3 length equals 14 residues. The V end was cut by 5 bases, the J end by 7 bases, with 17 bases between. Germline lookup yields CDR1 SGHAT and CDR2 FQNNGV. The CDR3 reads CASSKTLAGIEAFF. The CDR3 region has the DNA TGTGCCAGCAGCAAGACACTGGCTGGCATTGAAGCTTTCTTT.

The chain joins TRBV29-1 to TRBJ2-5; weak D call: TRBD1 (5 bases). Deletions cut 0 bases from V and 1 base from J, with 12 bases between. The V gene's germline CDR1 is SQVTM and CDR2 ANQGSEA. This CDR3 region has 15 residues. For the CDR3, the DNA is TGCAGCGTTGAAGATGGAAGGGGTCTCCAAGAGACCCAGTACTTC. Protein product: CSVEDGRGLQETQYF.

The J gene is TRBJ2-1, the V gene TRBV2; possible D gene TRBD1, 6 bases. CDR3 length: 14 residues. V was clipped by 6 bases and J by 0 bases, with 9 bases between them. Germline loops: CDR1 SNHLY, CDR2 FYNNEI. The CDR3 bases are TGTGCCAGCAGGCAAGGGGGCTCCTACAATGAGCAGTTCTTC. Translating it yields CASRQGGSYNEQFF.

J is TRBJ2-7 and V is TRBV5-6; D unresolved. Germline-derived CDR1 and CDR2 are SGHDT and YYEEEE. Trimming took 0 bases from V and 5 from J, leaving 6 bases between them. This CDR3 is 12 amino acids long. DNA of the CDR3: TGTGCCAGCAGCTTGGTGTCGGACGAGCAGTACTTC. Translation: CASSLVSDEQYF.

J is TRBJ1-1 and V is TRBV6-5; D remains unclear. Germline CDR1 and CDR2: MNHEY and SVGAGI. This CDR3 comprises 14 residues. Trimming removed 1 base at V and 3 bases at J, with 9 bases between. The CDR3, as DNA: TGTGCCAGCAGTTACTGGGGTCTGGACACTGAAGCTTTCTTT. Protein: CASSYWGLDTEAFF.

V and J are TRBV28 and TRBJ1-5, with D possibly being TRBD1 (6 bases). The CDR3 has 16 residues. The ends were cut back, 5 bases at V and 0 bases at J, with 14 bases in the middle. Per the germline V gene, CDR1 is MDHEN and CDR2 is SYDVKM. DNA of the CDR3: TGTGCCAGCAGTCCAAGGTGGACAGCTAGCAATCAGCCCCAGCATTTT. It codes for CASSPRWTASNQPQHF. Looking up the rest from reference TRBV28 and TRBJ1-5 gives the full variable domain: DVKVTQSSRYLVKRTGEKVFLECVQDMDHENMFWYRQDPGLGLRLIYFSYDVKMKEKGDIPEGYSVSREKKERFSLILESASTNQTSMYLCASSPRWTASNQPQHFGDGTRLSIL.

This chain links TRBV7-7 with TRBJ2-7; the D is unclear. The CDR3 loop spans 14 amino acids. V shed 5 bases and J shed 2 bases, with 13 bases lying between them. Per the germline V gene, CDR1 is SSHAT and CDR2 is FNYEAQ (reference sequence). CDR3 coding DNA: TGTGCCAGCAGCCAGACTGTTGACGCCTACGAGCAGTACTTC. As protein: CASSQTVDAYEQYF.

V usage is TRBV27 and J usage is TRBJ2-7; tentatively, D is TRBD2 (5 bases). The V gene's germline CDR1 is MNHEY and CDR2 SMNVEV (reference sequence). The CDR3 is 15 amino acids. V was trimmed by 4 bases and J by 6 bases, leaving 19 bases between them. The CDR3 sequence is CASSSSSPRPREQYF. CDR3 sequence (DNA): TGTGCCAGCAGTTCGTCTAGCCCTCGTCCTCGCGAGCAGTACTTC.

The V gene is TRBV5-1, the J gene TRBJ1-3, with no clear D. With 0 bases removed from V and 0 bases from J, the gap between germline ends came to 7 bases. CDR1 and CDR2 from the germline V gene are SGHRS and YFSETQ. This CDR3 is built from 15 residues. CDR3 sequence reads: CASSLVPVSGNTIYF. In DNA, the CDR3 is TGCGCCAGCAGCTTGGTTCCGGTCTCTGGAAACACCATATATTTT.

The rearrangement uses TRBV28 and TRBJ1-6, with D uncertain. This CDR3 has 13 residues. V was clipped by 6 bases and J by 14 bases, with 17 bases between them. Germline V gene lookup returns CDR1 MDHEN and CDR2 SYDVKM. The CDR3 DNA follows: TGTGCCAGCAGACTAGGATCAGAGGTGGCCCTCCACTTT. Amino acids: CASRLGSEVALHF.

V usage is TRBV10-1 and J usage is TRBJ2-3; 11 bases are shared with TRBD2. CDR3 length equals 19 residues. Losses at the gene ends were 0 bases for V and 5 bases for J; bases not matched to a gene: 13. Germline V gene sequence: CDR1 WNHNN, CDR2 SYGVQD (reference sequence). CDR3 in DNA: TGCGCCAGCAGTGAGTCGACACCCATACTAGCGGGAGAAGGAGATACGCAGTATTTT. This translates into CASSESTPILAGEGDTQYF.

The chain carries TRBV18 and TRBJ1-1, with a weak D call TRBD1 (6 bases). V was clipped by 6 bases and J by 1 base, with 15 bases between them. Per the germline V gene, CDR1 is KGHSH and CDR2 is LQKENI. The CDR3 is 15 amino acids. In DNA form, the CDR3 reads TGTGCCAGCTCTCCCCTGGGGGCCCAGAACACTGAAGCTTTCTTT. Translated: CASSPLGAQNTEAFF.

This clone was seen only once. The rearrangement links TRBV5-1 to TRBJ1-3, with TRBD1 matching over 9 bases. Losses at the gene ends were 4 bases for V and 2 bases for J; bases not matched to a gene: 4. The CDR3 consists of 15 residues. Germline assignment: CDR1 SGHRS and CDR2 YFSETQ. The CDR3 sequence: CASSEDRGAGNTIYF. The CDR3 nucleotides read TGCGCCAGCAGCGAGGACAGGGGAGCTGGAAACACCATATATTTT.

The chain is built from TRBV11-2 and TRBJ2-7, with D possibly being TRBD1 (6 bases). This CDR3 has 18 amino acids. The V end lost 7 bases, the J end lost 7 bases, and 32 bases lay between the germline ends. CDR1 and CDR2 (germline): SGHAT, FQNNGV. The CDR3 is CASNKHTGISKGEWEQYF. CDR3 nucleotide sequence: TGTGCCAGCAACAAACACACAGGGATATCTAAGGGAGAGTGGGAGCAGTACTTC.

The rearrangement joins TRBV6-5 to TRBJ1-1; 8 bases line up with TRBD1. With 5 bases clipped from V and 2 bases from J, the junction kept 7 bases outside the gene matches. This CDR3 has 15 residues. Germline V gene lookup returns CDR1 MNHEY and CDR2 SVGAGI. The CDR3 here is CASSTDRGGNTEAFF. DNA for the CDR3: TGTGCCAGCAGTACTGACAGGGGCGGTAACACTGAAGCTTTCTTT.

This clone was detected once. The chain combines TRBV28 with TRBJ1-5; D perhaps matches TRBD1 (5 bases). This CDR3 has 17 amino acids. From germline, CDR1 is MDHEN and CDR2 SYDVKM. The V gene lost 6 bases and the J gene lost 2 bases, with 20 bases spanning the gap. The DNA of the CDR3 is TGTGCCAGCAGCGGACATGGCGGGGCTCGTGGCAATCAGCCCCAGCATTTT. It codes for CASSGHGGARGNQPQHF.

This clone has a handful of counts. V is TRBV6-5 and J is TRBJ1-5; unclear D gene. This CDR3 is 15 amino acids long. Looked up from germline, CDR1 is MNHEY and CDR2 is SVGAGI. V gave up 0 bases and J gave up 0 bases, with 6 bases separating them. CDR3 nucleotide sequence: TGTGCCAGCAGTTACTCCCGGGCTAGCAATCAGCCCCAGCATTTT. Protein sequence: CASSYSRASNQPQHF.

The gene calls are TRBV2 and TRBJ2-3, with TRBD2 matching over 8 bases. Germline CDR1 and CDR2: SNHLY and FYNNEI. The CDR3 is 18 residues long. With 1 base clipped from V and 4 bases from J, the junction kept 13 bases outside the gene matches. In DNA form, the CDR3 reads TGTGCCAGCAGTGAAGGCCGCGGATTAGCGGGACGGGCAGATACGCAGTATTTT. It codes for CASSEGRGLAGRADTQYF.

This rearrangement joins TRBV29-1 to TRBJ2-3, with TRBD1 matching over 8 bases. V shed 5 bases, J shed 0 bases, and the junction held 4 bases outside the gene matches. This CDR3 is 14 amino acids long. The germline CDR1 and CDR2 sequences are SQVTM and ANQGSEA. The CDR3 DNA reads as TGCAGCGTTAGACAGGGGACTAGCACAGATACGCAGTATTTT. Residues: CSVRQGTSTDTQYF.

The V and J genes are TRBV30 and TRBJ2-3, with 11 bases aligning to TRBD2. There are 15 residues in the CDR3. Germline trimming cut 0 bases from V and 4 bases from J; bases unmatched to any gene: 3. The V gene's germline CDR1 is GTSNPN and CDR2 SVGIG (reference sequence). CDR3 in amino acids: CAWSVLAGASDTQYF. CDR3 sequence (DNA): TGTGCCTGGAGTGTACTAGCGGGAGCCTCAGATACGCAGTATTTT.